This T cell receptor beta chain was profiled in a study of T cell responses to AZD1222 COVID-19 vaccine. Broader study findings: White British donors predominated, females outnumbered males, and clonal diversity was possibly underestimated. Spike-specific TCR repertoires showed rising breadth and depth after two AZD1222 doses. Nearly half of spike-specific TCRs reportedly target variant regions that are unmutated in the B.1.351 and B.1.1.7 variants.

Assay used: immunoSEQ multiplex PCR; TCRdb lists only in-frame clones, some missing. Here the sample spans roughly 120,000 clones, about 90% being singletons. Comment on this clone: Its antigen is not known.

This TCR derives from an adult in good health. Here the sequenced sample was peripheral blood, taken on day 0 of AZD1222 vaccination.

The CDR3 nucleotides read TGCAGCGTTGACCCCCACCCAGATACGCAGTATTTT. Translated, it gives CSVDPHPDTQYF. The J gene is TRBJ2-3, the V gene TRBV29-1; D is undetermined. Trimming left V 3 bases short and J 4 bases short, with 8 bases between. The germline gives CDR1 SQVTM, CDR2 ANQGSEA. CDR3 length equals 12 residues.